This T cell receptor (beta chain) was identified in a study of blood T cell repertoires in COVID-19. Whole-study context: Some COVID-19 samples were acute and others convalescent; all came from the United States, Italy and Spain. Sources were T cells, B-cell-depleted T cells, or PBMCs; the material itself was cDNA or gDNA.

The V end was cut by 3 bases, the J end by 2 bases, with 18 bases between. The CDR3 has 16 amino acids. Looked up from germline, CDR1 is SGHRS and CDR2 is YFSETQ. How the authors handled the data: The authors estimated nucleated cell counts from reference gene primer amplification. Here immunoSEQ multiplex PCR was the method, and the copy in TCRdb shows in-frame clones only, minus some. The V and J calls and clone size are taken from that table; D and trimming were inferred from the DNA. The sample lists under 300,000 clones, around 82% occurring once. This sequence originates from a woman older than 75 with active or convalescent COVID-19. The rearrangement uses TRBV5-1 and TRBJ2-7; D may be TRBD1 (7 bases). Sequenced material: peripheral blood. This chain's CDR3 is CASSSGGGTDPYEQYF. CDR3 in DNA: TGCGCCAGCAGCTCTGGGGGCGGGACAGACCCCTACGAGCAGTACTTC.